A single sample is the source of the 25 T cell receptor beta chains below, sequenced in a study of shared clonotypes between healthy human individuals. CD45RO-negative cells were positively selected for CCR7, leaving out terminally differentiated effector memory CD45RA+ cells. Sequenced by immunoSEQ multiplex PCR; TCRdb stores in-frame clones only, minus some. The sample has some 2 million clones, approximately 95% seen once. Material for sequencing was naive CD8+ T cells sorted from blood. These receptors were collected from a young man in good health.

This clone was detected once. This chain joins TRBV5-1 and TRBJ2-7; 7 bases fit TRBD1. The V segment lost 2 bases and the J segment 5 bases; nucleotides outside the gene matches: 7. The CDR3 totals 14 residues. Germline CDR1 reads SGHRS; CDR2 reads YFSETQ. CDR3 DNA: TGCGCCAGCAGCTTAGTCCAGGGGGATCACGAGCAGTACTTC. Translating it yields CASSLVQGDHEQYF.

V usage is TRBV19 and J usage is TRBJ2-1; D is unresolved. Germline V CDR1 and CDR2: LNHDA, SQIVND (reference sequence). The CDR3 length is 14 residues. The V gene lost 2 bases and the J gene lost 5 bases, with 10 bases spanning the gap. The CDR3 DNA is TGTGCCAGTAGTATAATGGTATACGACAATGAGCAGTTCTTC. This gives the protein CASSIMVYDNEQFF.

The J gene is TRBJ1-1, the V gene TRBV4-1, with 10 positions matching TRBD1. V shed 5 bases and J 4 bases; nucleotides not matched to a gene: 10. The CDR3 runs 16 residues. Germline-derived CDR1 and CDR2 are MGHRA and YSYEKL. CDR3 nucleotides: TGCGCCAGCAGCTTCCGGGACAGGGGTCGGGGCACTGAAGCTTTCTTT. It specifies CASSFRDRGRGTEAFF.

As concerns this clone: The sample holds other DNA sequences that translate to the same CDR3. This sequence joins TRBV7-9 and TRBJ2-1, with a weak D call TRBD2 (6 bases). The CDR3 is 11 amino acids. The germline gives CDR1 SEHNR, CDR2 FQNEAQ (reference sequence). The ends were cut back, 6 bases at V and 7 bases at J, with 7 bases in the middle. Written as DNA, the CDR3 is TGTGCCAGCAGGGGAGGAAATGAGCAGTTCTTC. Its protein is CASRGGNEQFF.

V usage is TRBV4-1 and J usage is TRBJ2-7; tentatively, D is TRBD1 (6 bases). This CDR3 spans 16 amino acids. Germline CDR1 and CDR2: MGHRA and YSYEKL. V lost 2 bases, J lost 0 bases, and 14 bases lay in between. The CDR3, as DNA: TGCGCCAGCAGCCAATCCACTGGGGGCTACTCCTACGAGCAGTACTTC. It encodes CASSQSTGGYSYEQYF.

This clone showed up just once. The chain uses TRBV4-3 and TRBJ2-7; weak D call: TRBD2 (7 bases). Germline lookup yields CDR1 LGHNA and CDR2 YSLEER. The V gene lost 0 bases and the J gene lost 6 bases, with 21 bases spanning the gap. CDR3 size: 17 residues. CDR3 nucleotide sequence: TGCGCCAGCAGCCAAGATTCGAGCGGGGCGGGGGCTGTCGAGCAGTACTTC. This codes for CASSQDSSGAGAVEQYF.

This chain connects TRBV9 to TRBJ1-4, with D perhaps matching TRBD1 (6 bases). Looked up from germline, CDR1 is SGDLS and CDR2 is YYNGEE. Trimming pared 4 bases from V and 4 bases from J, leaving 14 bases between. This CDR3 spans 15 amino acids. In DNA form, the CDR3 reads TGTGCCAGCAGCCCTTGGGACATCAGTAATGAAAAACTGTTTTTT. It codes for CASSPWDISNEKLFF.

The chain uses TRBV9 and TRBJ2-3; D is ambiguous. There are 17 residues in the CDR3. The germline V gene has CDR1 SGDLS and CDR2 YYNGEE. V was cut by 5 bases and J by 0 bases, with 19 bases left in between. The CDR3 DNA follows: TGTGCCAGCAGTGGAGAGAAGGCTACCACTAGCACAGATACGCAGTATTTT. As protein: CASSGEKATTSTDTQYF.

The chain uses TRBV27 and TRBJ2-7; the D call may be TRBD1 or TRBD2 (6 bases each). Deletions cut 3 bases from V and 0 bases from J, with 15 bases between. Looked up from germline, CDR1 is MNHEY and CDR2 is SMNVEV (reference sequence). The CDR3 runs 16 residues. The CDR3 here is CASSFSGGLFSYEQYF. The CDR3 DNA follows: TGTGCCAGCAGTTTTTCCGGGGGCCTATTCTCCTACGAGCAGTACTTC.

The chain joins TRBV7-9 to TRBJ2-7; the D gene is possibly TRBD1 (5 bases). From germline, CDR1 is SEHNR and CDR2 FQNEAQ (reference sequence). V lost 4 bases and J 4 bases, leaving 14 bases between the germline ends. The CDR3 has 14 amino acids. The CDR3 here is CASSSVATGYEQYF. The CDR3 region has the DNA TGTGCCAGCAGCTCCGTAGCTACAGGTTACGAGCAGTACTTC.

The CDR3 DNA is TGTGCCAGCAGTTACTCAGAGGGTTCGGATGGCTACACCTTC. This translates into CASSYSEGSDGYTF. This chain uses TRBV6-6 with TRBJ1-2; no reliable D call. Germline CDR1 and CDR2: MNHNY and SVGAGI (reference sequence). The CDR3 runs to 14 residues. The V end lost 0 bases, the J end lost 6 bases, and 11 bases lay between the germline ends.

DNA of the CDR3: TGTGCCTGGAGTTTAGGGACAGGGGGCAATGAGCAGTTCTTC. It translates to CAWSLGTGGNEQFF. The V call is TRBV30, the J call TRBJ2-1; 11 positions agree with TRBD1. CDR1 is GTSNPN, CDR2 SVGIG, per germline (reference sequence). J lost 6 bases, V lost 2 bases, and 3 bases had no gene match. The CDR3 has 14 residues.

V is TRBV4-1 and J is TRBJ2-2; weak D call: TRBD2 (5 bases). V gave up 3 bases and J gave up 1 base, with 18 bases separating them. CDR1 MGHRA and CDR2 YSYEKL come from the germline V gene. The CDR3 has 18 residues. CDR3 loop: CASSHPLLAGENTGELFF. The CDR3 DNA reads as TGCGCCAGCAGCCATCCCTTACTGGCGGGCGAGAACACCGGGGAGCTGTTTTTT.

V usage is TRBV4-1 and J usage is TRBJ1-2; 8 bases are a match to TRBD1. The trim removed 0 bases at V and 4 bases at J, leaving 10 bases unmatched. CDR3 size: 17 residues. The germline CDR1 and CDR2 sequences are MGHRA and YSYEKL. CDR3 residues: CASSQDTGTGSIYGYTF. CDR3 DNA: TGCGCCAGCAGCCAAGACACCGGGACAGGCTCTATCTATGGCTACACCTTC.

The J gene is TRBJ2-3, the V gene TRBV7-9; D ambiguous. V lost 2 bases and J 0 bases, leaving 15 bases between the germline ends. Per germline, CDR1 SEHNR and CDR2 FQNEAQ (reference sequence). The CDR3 totals 17 residues. DNA for the CDR3: TGTGCCAGCAGCTTAAAATCTGTGGGGTCTAGCACAGATACGCAGTATTTT. It yields the protein CASSLKSVGSSTDTQYF.

The genes are TRBV7-8 and TRBJ2-2, with a tentative D call TRBD1 (5 bases). Germline-derived CDR1 and CDR2 are SGHVS and FQNEAQ. The ends were cut back, 0 bases at V and 6 bases at J, with 17 bases in the middle. This CDR3 region has 17 residues. The CDR3 bases are TGTGCCAGCAGCTTAGCCGACAGATTTTCTCTTCCCGGGGAGCTGTTTTTT. Translating it yields CASSLADRFSLPGELFF.

The rearrangement joins TRBV7-9 to TRBJ2-2, with D tentatively TRBD1 (5 bases). Trimming took 7 bases from V and 3 from J, leaving 15 bases between them. The germline V gene encodes CDR1 SEHNR and CDR2 FQNEAQ (reference sequence). The CDR3 extends over 15 amino acids. The chain's CDR3 is CASNSFTGDTGELFF. The CDR3 DNA reads TGTGCCAGCAATTCGTTTACAGGAGACACCGGGGAGCTGTTTTTT.

The V call is TRBV30, the J call TRBJ2-3, with 9 bases matching TRBD2. The CDR3 contains 14 residues. Germline CDR1 reads GTSNPN; CDR2 reads SVGIG (reference sequence). V was pared by 1 base and J by 7 bases, with 6 bases of the junction left unmatched. CDR3 nucleotide sequence: TGTGCCTGGAGTGGTAGCGGGAGACGAAATACGCAGTATTTT. Its translation: CAWSGSGRRNTQYF. The complete variable domain, with remaining parts taken from reference TRBV30 and TRBJ2-3, reads SQTIHQWPATLVQPVGSPLSLECTVEGTSNPNLYWYRQAAGRGLQLLFYSVGIGQISSEVPQNLSASRPQDRQFILSSKKLLLSDSGFYLCAWSGSGRRNTQYFGPGTRLTVL.

The CDR3 region has the DNA TGTGCCAGCAGCTCCGGGACAGCTCCTAACTATGGCTACACCTTC. Amino acid sequence: CASSSGTAPNYGYTF. The chain joins TRBV5-6 to TRBJ1-2, with TRBD1 identical over 7 bases. V lost 3 bases and J lost 0; bases outside the gene matches: 5. This CDR3 region has 15 residues. Germline V gene data show CDR1 as SGHDT and CDR2 as YYEEEE.

On this clone itself: One junction end does not reproduce the germline sequence, and a read error may be involved. V usage is TRBV27 and J usage is TRBJ1-1; no reliable D call. Germline V gene data show CDR1 as MNHEY and CDR2 as SMNVEV (reference sequence). The CDR3 is made up of 14 amino acids. CDR3 residues: CATAPLRGDTEAFF. CDR3 DNA sequence: TGCGCCACCGCGCCCCTGCGGGGAGACACTGAAGCTTTCTTT.

This clone was recorded only once. The same CDR3 can be traced to other DNA sequences in this sample. V usage is TRBV6-5 and J usage is TRBJ2-7; D not certain. Germline V lookup: CDR1 MNHEY, CDR2 SVGAGI. Deletions cut 2 bases from V and 4 bases from J, with 9 bases between. The CDR3 consists of 13 residues. Here the CDR3 reads CASSYRGEYEQYF. The CDR3 DNA follows: TGTGCCAGCAGTTACCGTGGGGAATACGAGCAGTACTTC.

The J gene is TRBJ2-7, the V gene TRBV5-5; 7 positions match TRBD1. The ends lost 1 base at V and 2 bases at J; junction bases unmatched: 6. From germline, CDR1 is SGHKS and CDR2 YYEKEE (reference sequence). The CDR3 consists of 15 residues. The DNA for the CDR3 is TGTGCCAGCAGCTTGTTACAGCAGGGGGCCTACGAGCAGTACTTC. It is translated as CASSLLQQGAYEQYF.

This clone turned up a few times. The chain joins TRBV27 to TRBJ2-7; 8 positions agree with TRBD2. V lost 0 bases and J lost 2; bases outside the gene matches: 0. CDR1 and CDR2 from the germline V gene are MNHEY and SMNVEV (reference sequence). The CDR3 has 14 residues. The CDR3 spells CASSLSRGAYEQYF. CDR3 bases: TGTGCCAGCAGTTTATCGCGGGGGGCCTACGAGCAGTACTTC.

This sequence joins TRBV28 and TRBJ1-1, with D unresolved. The length of the CDR3 is 13 residues. Trimming removed 4 bases at V and 4 bases at J, with 10 bases between. Germline lookup yields CDR1 MDHEN and CDR2 SYDVKM. CDR3 sequence reads: CASSYIEGTEAFF. Written as DNA, the CDR3 is TGTGCCAGCAGTTACATCGAGGGCACTGAAGCTTTCTTT.

The chain combines TRBV4-1 with TRBJ2-5; TRBD2 agrees at 10 bases. Germline-derived CDR1 and CDR2 are MGHRA and YSYEKL. The CDR3 spans 16 residues. Losses at the gene ends were 1 base for V and 3 bases for J; bases not matched to a gene: 5. The DNA of the CDR3 is TGCGCCAGCAGCCAAGTCGCCCTAGCGGGAGAAGAGACCCAGTACTTC. It yields the protein CASSQVALAGEETQYF.